This TCR beta chain was sequenced in a study of identical twins. A universal primer site was incorporated via template switching, and the cDNA contained unique molecular identifiers. Using its own MiXCR run on the 5' RACE reads, TCRdb lists one record per CDR3 protein. The sample shows 1.5 million or so distinct CDR3 sequences, about 30% of them seen only once. The receptor's source is a newborn girl in good health. Sequenced material: cord blood.

The DNA for the CDR3 is TGTGCCAGCAGCTCGGTAACCCATTGGGGGGGGGCCAAAAACATTCAGTACTTC. Encoded protein: CASSSVTHWGGAKNIQYF. The chain recombines TRBV28 with TRBJ2-4, with 7 nucleotides matching TRBD2. J gave up 1 base and V 6 bases, and 15 bases lay outside the gene matches. The CDR3 is 18 residues long. Looked up from germline, CDR1 is MDHEN and CDR2 is SYDVKM.